Listed below are T cell receptor beta chains from one sample, sequenced in a study of response to subunit inactivated influenza vaccine. TCRdb passed the RT-PCR reads through MiXCR, listing each CDR3 protein once. The profile shows 650,000 to 850,000 distinct CDR3 sequences, around 14% of them singletons. The sequenced sample was PBMCs from blood, obtained approximately 15 days before vaccination. Receptors were obtained from a man in his fifties or sixties who received an inactivated influenza vaccine. The CDR3 runs from the conserved cysteine through the conserved F or W. A D gene is named only where the DNA matches it firmly. A row's size may be missing; if present it is once, few, many or a size class.

j_gene | d_gene | abundance | v_gene | len | CDR3nt | CDR3aa
TRBJ2-1 | TRBD2 | few | TRBV7-8 | 15 | TGTGCCAGCAGCTTAACTAGCGGGAGGGCGGCCGAGCAGTTCTTC | CASSLTSGRAAEQFF
TRBJ1-3 | NA | many | TRBV28 | 16 | TGTGCCAGCAGTTTTGGAAACGTGGGCCCTGGAAACACCATATATTTT | CASSFGNVGPGNTIYF
TRBJ2-1 | NA | few | TRBV7-2 | 16 | TGTGCCAGCAGCTTATACGGCGGGATCTCCTACAATGAGCAGTTCTTC | CASSLYGGISYNEQFF
TRBJ2-5 | TRBD1 | many | TRBV12-3/TRBV12-4 | 13 | TGTGCCAGCAGTTGGGGACAGCAAGAGACCCAGTACTTC | CASSWGQQETQYF
TRBJ1-5 | NA | few | TRBV12-3/TRBV12-4 | 15 | TGTGCCAGCAGTTTGTCCGGGGGCGGCAATCAGCCCCAGCATTTT | CASSLSGGGNQPQHF
TRBJ2-1 | TRBD2 | many | TRBV7-2 | 15 | TGTGCCAGCACCTCCGGGACTAGCAACCGCAATGAGCAGTTCTTC | CASTSGTSNRNEQFF
TRBJ2-3 | TRBD1 | NA | TRBV6-1 | 14 | TGTGCCAGCAGTGCAGGGGGCGGGATGAATACGCAGTATTTT | CASSAGGGMNTQYF
TRBJ2-2 | NA | few | TRBV2 | 15 | TGTGCCAGCAAAGGGGTGGATAGAGGCACCGGGGAGCTGTTTTTT | CASKGVDRGTGELFF
TRBJ2-7 | NA | NA | TRBV27 | 14 | TGTGCCAGCAGTTTGACCCTCTCGGGCCACGAGCAGTACTTC | CASSLTLSGHEQYF
TRBJ2-2 | TRBD1 | many | TRBV3-1 | 15 | TGTGCCAGCAGTCCATACGGGACAGACACCGGGGAGCTGTTTTTT | CASSPYGTDTGELFF
TRBJ2-3 | TRBD2 | NA | TRBV10-3 | 13 | TGTGCCATCAGCCCGGGACTAGGGGATACGCAGTATTTT | CAISPGLGDTQYF
TRBJ2-3 | TRBD2 | NA | TRBV29-1 | 18 | TGCAGCGTTTGGAGACTAGCGGGAGTTGGACCGGGCACAGATACGCAGTATTTT | CSVWRLAGVGPGTDTQYF
TRBJ1-5 | NA | NA | TRBV28 | 16 | TGTGCCAGCAGTTCCCCGGGGTCTTATAGCAATCAGCCCCAGCATTTT | CASSSPGSYSNQPQHF
TRBJ2-1 | TRBD2 | few | TRBV7-2 | 15 | TGTGCCAGCAGCTTACGAGGGACTAGCTTTAATGAGCAGTTCTTC | CASSLRGTSFNEQFF
TRBJ1-1 | NA | NA | TRBV27 | 18 | TGTGCCAGCAGTCGTGGAGCGCAGTCGAGAAGGCTAGGCACTGAAGCTTTCTTT | CASSRGAQSRRLGTEAFF
TRBJ2-1 | TRBD1 | NA | TRBV3-1 | 16 | TGTGCCAGCAGCCAAGGATGGGACAGGGTGTACAATGAGCAGTTCTTC | CASSQGWDRVYNEQFF
TRBJ2-7 | TRBD2 | few | TRBV4-2 | 13 | TGTGCCAGCACGGCGGGAGAGGGCTACGAGCAGTACTTC | CASTAGEGYEQYF
TRBJ2-1 | TRBD1 | NA | TRBV29-1 | 18 | TGCAGCGTTGATAGAGGGACAGGGGGCGTTTGGTCCTACAATGAGCAGTTCTTC | CSVDRGTGGVWSYNEQFF
TRBJ2-1 | NA | few | TRBV6-2/TRBV6-3 | 22 | TGTGCCAGCACCCAAAGAGCTGGTTTGGCAGGTATCCCTGATGGGTCCTACAATGAGCAGTTCTTC | CASTQRAGLAGIPDGSYNEQFF
TRBJ2-3 | NA | NA | TRBV7-8 | 15 | TGTGCCAGCAGCTTAGACAGGGCAACCACAGATACGCAGTATTTT | CASSLDRATTDTQYF
TRBJ2-7 | NA | NA | TRBV2 | 13 | TGTGCCAGCAGTTCCAGGAGAGACTACGAGCAGTACTTC | CASSSRRDYEQYF
TRBJ2-7 | TRBD1 | few | TRBV12-3/TRBV12-4 | 17 | TGTGCCAGCAGTTTGTTGTCAGGGGGCGAGGGCTCCTACGAGCAGTACTTC | CASSLLSGGEGSYEQYF
TRBJ2-1 | NA | many | TRBV7-2 | 16 | TGTGCCAGCAGCTTAGCCCATAGCGGAGTCTACAATGAGCAGTTCTTC | CASSLAHSGVYNEQFF
TRBJ2-1 | NA | NA | TRBV12-3/TRBV12-4 | 12 | TGTGCCAGCAGCCAGCCCGACAGGGAGCAGTTCTTC | CASSQPDREQFF
TRBJ2-4 | NA | many | TRBV11-2 | 18 | TGTGCCAGCACCAGGGTTAACGGGGCGCCCTTAAGCAAAAACATTCAGTACTTC | CASTRVNGAPLSKNIQYF
TRBJ1-2 | NA | NA | TRBV29-1 | 12 | TGCAGCGTCGTACAGGGCGGCTATGGCTACACCTTC | CSVVQGGYGYTF
TRBJ2-7 | TRBD1 | NA | TRBV10-3 | 13 | TGTGCCATCACTTCGGGACAGGGCTACGAGCAGTACTTC | CAITSGQGYEQYF
TRBJ2-3 | TRBD2 | many | TRBV12-3/TRBV12-4 | 14 | TGTGCCAGCAAGGCACTAGCGGGCACAGATACGCAGTATTTT | CASKALAGTDTQYF
TRBJ2-1 | NA | NA | TRBV5-1 | 16 | TGCGCCAGCAGCTTGGGGGTCACCAGCTCCTACAATGAGCAGTTCTTC | CASSLGVTSSYNEQFF